This entry describes one TCR beta chain. The antigen it recognizes is unknown. Qualities for individual bases were not recorded, and no much larger clone is one base off. This sample was taken from a study of CD8+CD57+ T cells in acquired aplastic anemia (dated by TCRdb to about 2018). Concerning the study at large: A mean of about 3.2 ug of DNA, ranging from about 0.2 to 27.4 ug, was extracted from sorted CD4+ and CD8+ cells. Mean read counts for healthy donor samples were roughly 10 million for CD4+ cells and some 11 million for CD8+ cells.

What the work shows at the level of the full study, not this receptor alone: Around 30 CD8+ CDR3 sequences were found to be shared between patients and controls, but these sequences appeared to be highly expressed in patients and within the immunodominant clones of the patients. Between patients and healthy controls, no significant difference in CD8+ Simpson's diversity was found (P=0.060).

The CDR3 goes from the cysteine to the phenylalanine over 12 residues. Only the CDR3 portion is preserved as DNA: 36 bases, with reading frame beginning at the first base. V is pared back by 6 bases and J by 1 base, with 6 bases lying between the germline termini. From the germline V gene, CDR1 is SNHLY and CDR2 is FYNNEI. The study deep-sequenced TCR repertoires of sorted CD4+ and CD8+ blood T cells from severe aplastic anemia patients and healthy subjects. Ficoll-Paque density gradient centrifugation was used to isolate peripheral blood mononuclear cells. CD4+ and CD8+ T cells were sorted by FACS or magnetic beads before DNA extraction. Genomic DNA was used as template for profiling of TCR beta VDJ combinations and CDR3 sequences. TCR repertoire sequencing was run on an Illumina HiSeq 2000. On the authors' methods: TRBV/TRBJ rearrangement plots, CDR3 size and DJ length profiles, and Simpson's diversity index were used to assess repertoires. The most abundant DNA sequence in the deep sequencing data was defined as the immunodominant clone. CDR3 amino acid sequences were checked for sharing across subjects and were also compared against the VDJdb database and published repertoires. The public sequencing data were trimmed at Q25 with fastp and processed into clonotypes with MiXCR by TCRdb, which kept only in-frame beta chains. Duplicate CDR3 protein sequences are folded into a single record with the most common DNA and genes. These V and J calls originate from TCRdb's pipeline instead of the authors' own analysis. Within this sample are 100,000 to 150,000 distinct CDR3 sequences, with around 48% of them counted one time only. The top ten constitute about 2.7% of the sample.

The TCR originated in a human donor in good health, serving as a control. This receptor chain uses TRBV2 and TRBJ1-1, with the D gene too uncertain to name. Sequencing was carried out using sorted CD4+, CD8+, or CD8+CD57+ T cells (not recorded which) from PBMCs. This receptor carries the CDR3 CASRRRNTEAFF. In nucleotides, the sequence is TGTGCCAGCAGACGTAGGAACACTGAAGCTTTCTTT.